The 26 T cell receptor beta chains presented below share a single source sample, sequenced in a study of human T cells and chemical hapten exposure. Using its own MiXCR run on the RACE reads, TCRdb lists one record per CDR3 protein. The sample consists of around 99,000 distinct CDR3 sequences, about 10% of them appearing once. Regarding time point: patch test 2, 6 weeks after DPC sensitization. Treatment specified: therapeutic diphenylcyclopropenone sensitization with weekly scalp DPC. Here the sequenced sample was whole blood, taken in connection with sensitization to the hapten diphenylcyclopropenone (DPC). These TCRs come from a man aged 35 to 55 with alopecia areata. Some clones in this sample may be carry-over from other donors' samples.

This clonotype showed up just a few times. V gene TRBV7-9 combines with J gene TRBJ1-6, with D hard to call. Trimming left V 0 bases short and J 11 bases short, with 11 bases between. Germline V gene lookup returns CDR1 SEHNR and CDR2 FQNEAQ (reference sequence). The CDR3 spans 14 residues. The CDR3 DNA reads TGTGCCAGCAGCTTAGCATCGGGCTATCCACCCCTCCACTTT. It is translated as CASSLASGYPPLHF.

The gene calls are TRBV28 and TRBJ2-1; no definite D call. The V and J ends lost 3 bases and 10 bases respectively, with 4 bases between them. The germline CDR1 and CDR2 sequences are MDHEN and SYDVKM. The length of the CDR3 is 10 residues. The CDR3 spells CASSLKEQFF. As DNA, the CDR3 is TGTGCCAGCAGTTTGAAGGAGCAGTTCTTC. Full variable domain (outside the CDR3, taken from reference TRBV28 and TRBJ2-1): DVKVTQSSRYLVKRTGEKVFLECVQDMDHENMFWYRQDPGLGLRLIYFSYDVKMKEKGDIPEGYSVSREKKERFSLILESASTNQTSMYLCASSLKEQFFGPGTRLTVL.

The sample holds a few counts of this clonotype. The rearrangement joins TRBV4-3 to TRBJ2-7, with 9 bases identical to TRBD2. This CDR3 contains 15 residues. The V gene end was trimmed by 5 bases and the J gene end by 3 bases; junction bases not matched to a gene: 8. Looked up from germline, CDR1 is LGHNA and CDR2 is YSLEER. CDR3 in amino acids: CASSSYSGSVYEQYF. CDR3 sequence (DNA): TGCGCCAGCAGCTCCTATAGCGGGAGTGTCTACGAGCAGTACTTC.

The CDR3 sequence is CSARGGLAYEQYF. DNA of the CDR3: TGCAGTGCTAGAGGTGGACTAGCCTACGAGCAGTACTTC. This rearrangement joins TRBV20-1 to TRBJ2-7; 7 bases line up with TRBD2. J lost 2 bases, V lost 1 base, and 2 bases had no gene match. Germline-derived CDR1 and CDR2 are DFQATT and SNEGSKA (reference sequence). The CDR3 consists of 13 residues.

This clonotype was observed many times. This sequence joins TRBV12-5 and TRBJ1-2; D ambiguous. The CDR3 is 16 amino acids. V lost 3 bases, J lost 7 bases, and 21 bases lay in between. CDR1 LGHNT and CDR2 FRNRAP come from the germline V gene. CDR3 protein: CASGFPNMHGLSGYTF. The CDR3 DNA sequence: TGTGCTAGTGGTTTTCCCAATATGCACGGACTTTCTGGCTACACCTTC.

This clonotype appeared a few times. The rearrangement links TRBV30 to TRBJ2-1; 8 positions agree with TRBD2. CDR3 length equals 13 residues. Germline V gene sequence: CDR1 GTSNPN, CDR2 SVGIG (reference sequence). The trim removed 4 bases at V and 3 bases at J, leaving 2 bases unmatched. The CDR3 sequence: CAWKAGVYNEQFF. DNA for the CDR3: TGTGCCTGGAAAGCGGGAGTCTACAATGAGCAGTTCTTC.

This clonotype was detected many times. V gene TRBV7-6 combines with J gene TRBJ2-5, with D maybe TRBD2 (6 bases). Trimming removed 5 bases at V and 5 bases at J, with 12 bases between. The CDR3 contains 13 residues. Germline CDR1 SGHVS, CDR2 FNYEAQ. The CDR3 bases are TGTGCCAGCAGCCCCTCCCGGGGGGAGACCCAGTACTTC. It encodes CASSPSRGETQYF.

This clonotype was seen more than once but under ten times. The chain joins TRBV9 to TRBJ1-6; D is unresolved. The CDR3 is made up of 15 amino acids. Per the germline V gene, CDR1 is SGDLS and CDR2 is YYNGEE. V lost 0 bases, J lost 5 bases, and 9 bases lay in between. The DNA for the CDR3 is TGTGCCAGCAGCGTAGCGATGCATAATAATTCACCCCTCCACTTT. This encodes CASSVAMHNNSPLHF.

This clonotype was counted between two and nine times. The chain links TRBV29-1 to TRBJ2-3; D may be TRBD2 (5 bases). Germline V CDR1 and CDR2: SQVTM, ANQGSEA. Trimming left V 3 bases short and J 4 bases short, with 8 bases between. The length of the CDR3 is 12 residues. The CDR3 DNA reads TGCAGCGTTGATCGGGGATCAGATACGCAGTATTTT. Protein sequence: CSVDRGSDTQYF.

This clonotype was counted many times. CDR3 DNA: TGTGCCAGCAGTCCCAGCGCGGGAGTTGACACCGGGGAGCTGTTTTTT. Residues: CASSPSAGVDTGELFF. V and J are TRBV6-6 and TRBJ2-2; 7 bases match TRBD2. After removal of 5 bases from V and 3 bases from J, the junction contained 9 bases not matched to a gene. The CDR3 totals 16 residues. Germline CDR1 is MNHNY and CDR2 is SVGAGI (reference sequence).

At least ten counts were recorded for this clonotype. This chain uses TRBV27 with TRBJ1-6; D gene uncertain. Germline V gene data show CDR1 as MNHEY and CDR2 as SMNVEV (reference sequence). The V gene lost 2 bases and the J gene lost 5 bases, with 10 bases spanning the gap. This CDR3 comprises 15 residues. CDR3 loop: CASSLRPRDNSPLHF. The CDR3 bases are TGTGCCAGCAGTTTACGGCCAAGGGATAATTCACCCCTCCACTTT.

This clonotype was seen ten or more times. The chain employs TRBV12-3 or TRBV12-4 and TRBJ2-2; no reliable D call. The length of the CDR3 is 12 residues. The V and J ends lost 4 bases and 2 bases respectively, with 2 bases between them. Here the CDR3 DNA reads TGTGCCAGCAGTTACAACACCGGGGAGCTGTTTTTT. It is translated as CASSYNTGELFF.

The rearrangement joins TRBV20-1 to TRBJ2-3; 7 bases agree with TRBD2. The CDR3 is made up of 13 amino acids. Losses at the gene ends were 0 bases for V and 4 bases for J; bases not matched to a gene: 1. Germline V gene lookup returns CDR1 DFQATT and CDR2 SNEGSKA (reference sequence). The CDR3 coding sequence is TGCAGTGCTAGAGAAGGACTAGCAGATACGCAGTATTTT. Protein sequence: CSAREGLADTQYF.

This clonotype was counted a few times. V gene TRBV11-2 combines with J gene TRBJ2-3, with 7 bases lining up with TRBD2. Germline loops: CDR1 SGHAT, CDR2 FQNNGV. The CDR3 spans 14 residues. J gave up 6 bases and V 3 bases, and 6 bases lay outside the gene matches. This CDR3 reads CASSFTSVMDTQYF. CDR3 in DNA: TGTGCCAGCAGCTTCACTAGCGTGATGGATACGCAGTATTTT. Drawing the rest from reference TRBV11-2 and TRBJ2-3, the complete variable domain is EAGVAQSPRYKIIEKRQSVAFWCNPISGHATLYWYQQILGQGPKLLIQFQNNGVVDDSQLPKDRFSAERLKGVDSTLKIQPAKLEDSAVYLCASSFTSVMDTQYFGPGTRLTVL.

This clonotype was counted only a few times. V and J are TRBV29-1 and TRBJ2-2; 7 bases are shared with TRBD2. The ends lost 6 bases at V and 6 bases at J; junction bases unmatched: 4. In germline, CDR1 is SQVTM, CDR2 ANQGSEA. This CDR3 spans 12 amino acids. CDR3 DNA: TGCAGCGTCGGAAGCGGGGCCGGGGAGCTGTTTTTT. Its protein product is CSVGSGAGELFF.

The chain recombines TRBV20-1 with TRBJ2-2; the match to TRBD1 covers 8 bases. J was trimmed by 6 bases and V by 6 bases; bases with no gene match: 6. The germline V gene has CDR1 DFQATT and CDR2 SNEGSKA (reference sequence). The CDR3 length is 13 residues. Here the CDR3 DNA reads TGCAGTGCAACCCGGACAGGGCCCGGGGAGCTGTTTTTT. It yields the protein CSATRTGPGELFF.

Ten or more counts support this clonotype. The chain is built from TRBV7-2 and TRBJ1-1; 8 bases are shared with TRBD1. The CDR3 loop spans 13 amino acids. Unmatched junction bases numbered 4, after V lost 5 bases and J lost 5 bases. Germline assignment: CDR1 SGHTA and CDR2 FQGNSA. Here the CDR3 reads CASSLQGATEAFF. The DNA for the CDR3 is TGTGCCAGCAGCCTCCAGGGGGCTACTGAAGCTTTCTTT.

This clonotype was detected a few times. At one of its ends the junction is not consistent with the germline gene, which may arise from a read error. The V call is TRBV7-7, the J call TRBJ2-3; D unclear. This CDR3 region has 14 residues. Per the germline V gene, CDR1 is SSHAT and CDR2 is FNYEAQ (reference sequence). The CDR3 sequence: CASSRGESTDTQYF. Here the CDR3 DNA reads TGTGCTAGCAGCCGCGGCGAGAGCACAGATACGCAGTATTTT.

The chain links TRBV28 to TRBJ2-6, with TRBD1 identical over 8 bases. CDR3 length: 19 residues. Trimming cost V 0 bases and J 0 bases; bases outside gene matches: 7. CDR1 is MDHEN and CDR2 is SYDVKM in the germline V gene. In DNA form, the CDR3 reads TGTGCCAGCAGTTTATGGGGACAGGACAGCAGCTCTGGGGCCAACGTCCTGACTTTC. The encoded protein is CASSLWGQDSSSGANVLTF.

Only a few counts were recorded for this clonotype. This sequence joins TRBV27 and TRBJ1-5; possible D gene TRBD1, 6 bases. The CDR3 runs to 16 residues. Trimming cost V 6 bases and J 2 bases, with 17 bases left between them. Looked up from germline, CDR1 is MNHEY and CDR2 is SMNVEV (reference sequence). CDR3 DNA sequence: TGTGCCAGCAGCCCTCTAGGGGGAAGGCGCAATCAGCCCCAGCATTTT. Translating it yields CASSPLGGRRNQPQHF.

This clonotype has more than one count but fewer than ten. The genes are TRBV7-2 and TRBJ2-1, with D tentatively TRBD1 or TRBD2 (5 bases each). V gave up 10 bases and J gave up 0 bases, with 16 bases separating them. The CDR3 is 15 residues long. The germline V gene has CDR1 SGHTA and CDR2 FQGNSA. CDR3 nucleotides: TGTGCCACCACCCTCGGGGCGAGCTCCTACAATGAGCAGTTCTTC. This gives the protein CATTLGASSYNEQFF.

This clonotype has just a few counts. The V and J genes are TRBV29-1 and TRBJ2-3; 8 nucleotides line up with TRBD1. V shed 4 bases and J 0 bases; nucleotides not matched to a gene: 3. Germline V gives CDR1 SQVTM, CDR2 ANQGSEA. The CDR3 contains 14 residues. The DNA for the CDR3 is TGCAGCGTTGTGGGACAGGCTAGCACAGATACGCAGTATTTT. This sequence encodes CSVVGQASTDTQYF.

The V and J genes are TRBV14 and TRBJ2-5, with 7 bases matching TRBD1. Germline values: CDR1 SGHDN, CDR2 FVKESK. This CDR3 has 16 residues. V lost 4 bases and J lost 2; bases outside the gene matches: 10. The CDR3 spells CASSLFLKGQQETQYF. The CDR3 DNA is TGTGCCAGCAGCCTGTTTTTGAAGGGACAGCAAGAGACCCAGTACTTC.

The V and J genes are TRBV3-1 and TRBJ2-3, with TRBD1 identical over 7 bases. CDR3 length: 15 amino acids. Trimming took 4 bases from V and 4 from J; bases not matched to a gene: 8. CDR1 is LGHDT, CDR2 YNNKEL, per germline (reference sequence). The CDR3 DNA reads as TGTGCCAGCAGCCCCGGACAGGTCGGCGCAGATACGCAGTATTTT. Its translation is CASSPGQVGADTQYF.

This clonotype appeared a few times. This chain connects TRBV27 to TRBJ2-1; D is possibly TRBD2 (6 bases). The CDR3 spans 16 residues. CDR1 and CDR2 (germline): MNHEY, SMNVEV (reference sequence). Trimming stripped 3 bases from V and 2 bases from J, with 14 bases between. Here the CDR3 reads CASSFDIAEAYNEQFF. The CDR3 nucleotides read TGTGCCAGCAGTTTTGATATAGCGGAGGCCTACAATGAGCAGTTCTTC.

The rearrangement links TRBV28 to TRBJ2-7; the D gene could be TRBD1 or TRBD2 (5 bases each). Per germline, CDR1 MDHEN and CDR2 SYDVKM. This CDR3 has 14 amino acids. V gave up 8 bases and J gave up 3 bases, with 17 bases separating them. The CDR3 reads CASRGAGFFYEQYF. The CDR3 DNA sequence: TGTGCCAGCCGAGGGGCAGGCTTCTTCTACGAGCAGTACTTC.